Reported below is one T cell receptor (beta chain). TCRdb re-analysed the RT-PCR reads in MiXCR, keeping a single row per CDR3 protein. The sample includes around 530,000 distinct CDR3 sequences, about 17% seen only once; the top ten take 3% to 3.5%. This entry belongs to a study of response to subunit inactivated influenza vaccine. V shed 2 bases and J shed 3 bases, with 11 bases lying between them. The CDR3 loop spans 15 amino acids. CDR1 is ENHRY and CDR2 is SYGVKD in the germline V gene. The sequence came from a man aged 50 to 75 who received an inactivated influenza vaccine. The chain links TRBV10-3 to TRBJ1-3; a possible D gene is TRBD1 (5 bases). This material consisted of CD4+ T cells sorted from PBMCs, taken less than 25 months after vaccination. The CDR3, as DNA: TGTGCCATCAGTGAGCGACGGGGGGTTGGAAACACCATATATTTT. Translation gives CAISERRGVGNTIYF.